The next 16 T cell receptor beta chains were all read from a single sample in a study of human thymus T cells. Resections were taken during corrective heart surgery, and the thymus tissue came from these. The assay was immunoSEQ multiplex PCR, and TCRdb's table has in-frame clones only and misses some. This sample yields about 130,000 clones, of which approximately 96% are seen a single time; under 0.025% belongs to the top ten. Sequencing was carried out using thymus tissue. Source of these receptors: a boy under two years old with a congenital heart defect but otherwise immunologically healthy.

The chain employs TRBV30 and TRBJ1-2; unclear D gene. This CDR3 spans 15 amino acids. Germline CDR1 GTSNPN, CDR2 SVGIG (reference sequence). The V and J ends lost 2 bases and 4 bases respectively, with 17 bases between them. CDR3: CAWSHLNLTLYGYTF. The CDR3 DNA sequence: TGTGCCTGGAGTCACCTAAACTTGACCCTCTATGGCTACACCTTC.

The CDR3: CASSLVPMGLGAGGRETQYF. The CDR3 coding sequence is TGTGCCAGCAGCTTAGTCCCCATGGGGCTTGGAGCGGGGGGGCGAGAGACCCAGTACTTC. This chain connects TRBV7-8 to TRBJ2-5; TRBD2 matches at 10 bases. Per germline, CDR1 SGHVS and CDR2 FQNEAQ. The CDR3 runs to 20 residues. Germline trimming cut 1 base from V and 4 bases from J; bases unmatched to any gene: 18.

This clone has just a few counts. V and J are TRBV18 and TRBJ2-5; D is uncertain. CDR3 length: 15 amino acids. V lost 1 base to trimming and J lost 1 base, with 10 bases between them. Germline loops: CDR1 KGHSH, CDR2 LQKENI. The CDR3 nucleotides read TGTGCCAGCTCACCACAGAGACATCTCCAAGAGACCCAGTACTTC. It yields the protein CASSPQRHLQETQYF.

This clone was counted once. The chain is built from TRBV5-4 and TRBJ1-4; TRBD1 might be the D (5 bases). Germline CDR1 is SGHNT and CDR2 is YYREEE (reference sequence). Trimming took off 4 bases at V and 7 bases at J, with 14 bases between the two ends. This CDR3 region has 14 residues. This CDR3 reads CASSGGGSGEKLFF. The DNA of the CDR3 is TGTGCCAGCAGCGGGGGGGGGTCTGGTGAAAAACTGTTTTTT.

This chain links TRBV7-2 with TRBJ2-7; D is undetermined. Germline V gene lookup returns CDR1 SGHTA and CDR2 FQGNSA. CDR3 length equals 13 residues. The V end lost 1 base, the J end lost 5 bases, and 9 bases lay between the germline ends. This chain's CDR3 is CASSLGPGDEQYF. CDR3 sequence (DNA): TGTGCCAGCAGCTTAGGACCGGGCGACGAGCAGTACTTC.

The chain links TRBV7-2 to TRBJ2-5, with D maybe TRBD2 (7 bases). The CDR3 runs to 15 residues. Germline V CDR1 and CDR2: SGHTA, FQGNSA. V was trimmed by 5 bases and J by 4 bases, leaving 17 bases between them. DNA for the CDR3: TGTGCCAGCAGCGGGTCTGGGGGGGGCGGAGAGACCCAGTACTTC. Its protein product is CASSGSGGGGETQYF.

The chain couples TRBV21-1 to TRBJ2-3; the DNA was not compared with TRBD2, the D call given in the table. TRBV21-1 is classified as a pseudogene. The CDR3 is made up of 13 amino acids. CDR3 protein: CARGLEGTDTQYF. The CDR3 DNA follows: TGTGCCCGAGGACTAGAGGGGACAGATACGCAGTATTTT.

This chain joins TRBV7-9 and TRBJ1-2; 9 bases map to TRBD1. This CDR3 region has 15 residues. In germline, CDR1 is SEHNR, CDR2 FQNEAQ (reference sequence). Trimming removed 0 bases from V and 5 bases from J; junction bases left unmatched: 4. CDR3 loop: CASSLARDRVYGYTF. CDR3 in DNA: TGTGCCAGCAGCTTAGCTAGGGACAGGGTATATGGCTACACCTTC.

The gene calls are TRBV6-5 and TRBJ1-2; no clear D gene. This CDR3 has 14 residues. The germline V and J ends were trimmed by 2 bases and 9 bases, with 16 bases remaining between them. The germline gives CDR1 MNHEY, CDR2 SVGAGI. CDR3 nucleotide sequence: TGTGCCAGCAGTTACGGGGAGGCGGAAAAGAGCTACACCTTC. This sequence encodes CASSYGEAEKSYTF.

The CDR3 sequence is CASSQENRFLDEQYF. The CDR3 DNA reads TGTGCCAGCAGCCAAGAGAACAGGTTCCTTGACGAGCAGTACTTC. This rearrangement joins TRBV4-2 to TRBJ2-7; TRBD1 is a possible D gene (5 bases). The CDR3 length is 15 residues. V was pared by 0 bases and J by 5 bases, with 14 bases between. Germline V gene lookup returns CDR1 LGHNA and CDR2 YNFKEQ.

V is TRBV7-9 and J is TRBJ2-1; weak D call: TRBD2 (5 bases). With 5 bases removed from V and 4 bases from J, the gap between germline ends came to 24 bases. The germline V gene has CDR1 SEHNR and CDR2 FQNEAQ (reference sequence). The CDR3 runs to 18 residues. Here the CDR3 reads CASSNRESGSYGYNEQFF. In DNA, the CDR3 is TGTGCCAGCAGCAACCGGGAATCGGGCTCTTACGGGTACAATGAGCAGTTCTTC.

The chain recombines TRBV4-3 with TRBJ2-3, with 9 bases fitting TRBD2. In germline, CDR1 is LGHNA, CDR2 YSLEER. The CDR3 covers 20 residues. V shed 0 bases, J shed 1 base, and the junction held 14 bases outside the gene matches. In nucleotides, the CDR3 is TGCGCCAGCAGCCAAGATCTCGGCCTAGCGGGGAACATATGCACAGATACGCAGTATTTT. Its translation: CASSQDLGLAGNICTDTQYF.

The chain couples TRBV15 to TRBJ2-7; D not certain. The CDR3 sequence is 16 residues long. The V end lost 2 bases, the J end lost 1 base, and 15 bases lay between the germline ends. Germline-derived CDR1 and CDR2 are LNHNV and YYDKDF (reference sequence). The CDR3 is CATSRSTAVPSYEQYF. The DNA for the CDR3 is TGTGCCACCAGCAGATCTACTGCTGTCCCGTCCTACGAGCAGTACTTC. Based on the CDR3 plus reference TRBV15 and TRBJ2-7, the full variable domain is DAMVIQNPRYQVTQFGKPVTLSCSQTLNHNVMYWYQQKSSQAPKLLFHYYDKDFNNEADTPDNFQSRRPNTSFCFLDIRSPGLGDTAMYLCATSRSTAVPSYEQYFGPGTRLTVT.

The V gene is TRBV5-1, the J gene TRBJ2-3, with 10 bases matching TRBD1. The CDR3 spans 16 residues. Germline CDR1 and CDR2: SGHRS and YFSETQ. Unmatched junction bases numbered 8, after V lost 4 bases and J lost 3 bases. In nucleotides, the CDR3 is TGCGCCAGCAGCCCTGGGACAGGGGTATTGACAGATACGCAGTATTTT. It encodes CASSPGTGVLTDTQYF.

J is TRBJ2-1 and V is TRBV11-2; 9 bases are shared with TRBD2. The V and J ends lost 4 bases and 4 bases, in that order; junction bases with no gene match: 8. Germline values: CDR1 SGHAT, CDR2 FQNNGV. The CDR3 runs to 16 residues. CDR3 in DNA: TGTGCCAGCAGCTCCAGGCAGCGGGGGGCTTACAATGAGCAGTTCTTC. Protein: CASSSRQRGAYNEQFF.

This chain uses TRBV12-5 with TRBJ1-1, with a tentative D call TRBD1 (5 bases). The V end lost 8 bases, the J end lost 5 bases, and 18 bases lay between the germline ends. The CDR3 is 14 residues long. CDR1 is LGHNT, CDR2 FRNRAP, per germline. CDR3 amino acids: CASLVGGVGTEAFF. Written as DNA, the CDR3 is TGTGCTAGTTTGGTTGGGGGAGTGGGAACTGAAGCTTTCTTT.